This T cell receptor beta chain was obtained from a study of neurological immune-mediated disorders. Turning to the study itself: Within the group of 34 multiple sclerosis patients, approximately 30 were relapsing-remitting, while 3 were secondary progressive.

The cDNA was generated by 5'RACE with 10-nucleotide random UMIs. TCRdb ran MiXCR on the 5' RACE reads and lists one entry per CDR3 protein. The data show 45,000 to 55,000 distinct CDR3 sequences, 3% to 3.5% seen once. This CDR3 contains 16 residues. Germline CDR1 is MNHEY and CDR2 is SVGEGT. This clonotype was seen many times. Antigen: not known. One junction end does not reproduce the germline sequence, and a read error may be involved. Overall study results and limits: With the multiple sclerosis repertoire cluster, none of the clinical or MRI features showed an association.

The TCR sequence derives from a man aged 35-49 years with multiple sclerosis. The chain recombines TRBV6-2 or TRBV6-3 with TRBJ1-6; no clear D gene. What was sequenced was PBMCs. DNA of the CDR3: TGTGCCAGCAGTTACCTCGGGAGCTCCTATAATTCACCCCTCAACTTT. Amino acid sequence: CASSYLGSSYNSPLNF.